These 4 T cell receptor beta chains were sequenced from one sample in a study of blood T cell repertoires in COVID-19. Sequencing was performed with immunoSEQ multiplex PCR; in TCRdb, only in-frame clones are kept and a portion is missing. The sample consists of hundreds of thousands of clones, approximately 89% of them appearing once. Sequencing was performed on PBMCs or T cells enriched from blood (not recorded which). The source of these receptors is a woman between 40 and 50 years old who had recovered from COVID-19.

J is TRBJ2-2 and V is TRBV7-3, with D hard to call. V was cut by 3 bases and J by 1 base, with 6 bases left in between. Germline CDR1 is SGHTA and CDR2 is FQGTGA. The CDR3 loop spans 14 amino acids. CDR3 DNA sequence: TGTGCCAGCAGCTTCTCCAGGAACACCGGGGAGCTGTTTTTT. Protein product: CASSFSRNTGELFF.

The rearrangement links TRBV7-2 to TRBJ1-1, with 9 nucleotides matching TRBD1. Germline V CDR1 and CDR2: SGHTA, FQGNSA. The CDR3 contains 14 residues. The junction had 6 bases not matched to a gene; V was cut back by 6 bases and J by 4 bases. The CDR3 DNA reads TGTGCCAGCAGACAAACAGGGGGCATCACTGAAGCTTTCTTT. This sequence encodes CASRQTGGITEAFF.

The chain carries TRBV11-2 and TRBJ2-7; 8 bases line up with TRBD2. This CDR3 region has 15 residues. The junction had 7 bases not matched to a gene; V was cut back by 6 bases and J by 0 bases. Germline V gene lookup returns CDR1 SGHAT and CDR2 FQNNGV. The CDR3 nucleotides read TGTGCCAGCAGTCCCCGGGGGGGAAGCTCCTACGAGCAGTACTTC. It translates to CASSPRGGSSYEQYF.

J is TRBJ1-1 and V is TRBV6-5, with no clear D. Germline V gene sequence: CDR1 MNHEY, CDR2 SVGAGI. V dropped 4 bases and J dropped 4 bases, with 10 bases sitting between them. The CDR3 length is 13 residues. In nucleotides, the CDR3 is TGTGCCAGCAGTTTTCCTTGGAGCACTGAAGCTTTCTTT. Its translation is CASSFPWSTEAFF.